This T cell receptor (beta chain) was identified during a study of beta chain features in type 1 diabetes. Findings and limits, study-wide: Whether TCRB rearrangement is influenced by HLA type went unresolved here.

Purities in excess of 98% were seen in all sorted populations. CDR1 and CDR2 (germline): SGHRS, YFSETQ. The CDR3 has 14 amino acids. The V gene end was trimmed by 2 bases and the J gene end by 3 bases; junction bases not matched to a gene: 1. As concerns this clone: No antigen is known for it.

Investigators reverse transcribed all isolated RNA, so they sequenced expressed TCRB transcripts. Only in-frame clones appear in the TCRdb table, and some are missing; sequencing was by immunoSEQ multiplex PCR. The sample holds 200,000 to 300,000 clones; 25% to 30% are singletons and the top ten take roughly 4%. This sequence originates from a man aged 25-40 years in good health. Sequencing used central memory CD4+ T cells from blood. The chain recombines TRBV5-1 with TRBJ2-5; 10 bases fit TRBD1. CDR3 sequence: CASSFGQGEETQYF. As DNA, the CDR3 is TGCGCCAGCAGCTTCGGACAGGGGGAAGAGACCCAGTACTTC. Full variable domain (rest looked up from reference TRBV5-1 and TRBJ2-5): KAGVTQTPRYLIKTRGQQVTLSCSPISGHRSVSWYQQTPGQGLQFLFEYFSETQRNKGNFPGRFSGRQFSNSRSEMNVSTLELGDSALYLCASSFGQGEETQYFGPGTRLLVL.